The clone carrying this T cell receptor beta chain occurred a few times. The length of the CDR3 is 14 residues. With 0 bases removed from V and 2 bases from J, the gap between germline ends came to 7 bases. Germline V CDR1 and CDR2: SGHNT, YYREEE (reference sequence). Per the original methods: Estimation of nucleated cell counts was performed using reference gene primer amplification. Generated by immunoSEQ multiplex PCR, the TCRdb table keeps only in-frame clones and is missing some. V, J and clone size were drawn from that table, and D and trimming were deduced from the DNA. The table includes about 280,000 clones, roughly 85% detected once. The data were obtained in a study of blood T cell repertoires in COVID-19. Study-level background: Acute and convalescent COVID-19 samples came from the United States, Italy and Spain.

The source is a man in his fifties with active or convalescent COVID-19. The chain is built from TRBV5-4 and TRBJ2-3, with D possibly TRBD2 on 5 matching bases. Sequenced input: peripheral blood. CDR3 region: CASSLGTHTDTQYF. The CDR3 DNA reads TGTGCCAGCAGCTTGGGGACTCACACAGATACGCAGTATTTT.